A single T cell receptor (beta chain) is shown here with its context. No antigen is known for it. The table came from immunoSEQ multiplex PCR; TCRdb's copy has only in-frame clones and leaves some out. This sample has 43,000 or so clones; around 85% occur once, and the top ten carry about 32%. The data were obtained in a study of OX40 agonist ivuxolimab in advanced cancers. Study in general: With a range of roughly 20 to 90, age averaged about 58 years, and 65% to 85% were male.

Study-wide results and limits: CD8+ T cells showed, on average, more clonal expansion than CD4+ cells.

This clonotype originated in an adult with an advanced solid tumor such as melanoma, head and neck, liver or kidney cancer. The specimen was CD4+ or CD8+ T cells sorted from blood, collected in a trial of the OX40 agonist ivuxolimab.

The CDR3 spells CSVEADGSNQPQHF. DNA for the CDR3: TGCAGCGTTGAGGCAGATGGCAGCAATCAGCCCCAGCATTTT. The V gene is TRBV29-1, the J gene TRBJ1-5; the D is unclear. Trimming stripped 3 bases from V and 1 base from J, with 10 bases between. The CDR3 totals 14 residues. The V gene's germline CDR1 is SQVTM and CDR2 ANQGSEA.